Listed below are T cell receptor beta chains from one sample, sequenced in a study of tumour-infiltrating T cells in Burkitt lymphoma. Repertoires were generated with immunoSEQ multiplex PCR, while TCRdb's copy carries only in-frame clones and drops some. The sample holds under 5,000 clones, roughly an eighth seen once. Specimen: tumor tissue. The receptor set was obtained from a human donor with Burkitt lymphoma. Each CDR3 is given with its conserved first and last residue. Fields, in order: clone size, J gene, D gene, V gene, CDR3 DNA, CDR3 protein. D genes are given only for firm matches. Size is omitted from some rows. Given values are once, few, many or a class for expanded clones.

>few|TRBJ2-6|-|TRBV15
TGTGCCACCAGCAGTGGGAGTTCTGGGGCCAACGTCCTGACTTTC
CATSSGSSGANVLTF
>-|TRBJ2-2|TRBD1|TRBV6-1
TGTGCCAGCAGCGGACAGGGGGCCGGGGAGCTGTTTTTT
CASSGQGAGELFF
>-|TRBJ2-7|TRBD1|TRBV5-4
TGTGCCAGCAGCTGGGGTGGGGGACAGGGATCCTACGAGCAGTACTTC
CASSWGGGQGSYEQYF
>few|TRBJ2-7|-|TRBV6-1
TGTGCCAGCAGCAGGGACATAGTCTACGAGCAGTACTTC
CASSRDIVYEQYF
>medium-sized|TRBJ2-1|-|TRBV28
TGTGCCAGCAGTTTAGGTATAGTGAGGTCTTACGGTAGGGTGCAGTTCTTC
CASSLGIVRSYGRVQFF
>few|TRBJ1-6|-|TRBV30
TGTGCCTGGACCCGTAGCTCCTATAATTCACCCCTCCACTTT
CAWTRSSYNSPLHF
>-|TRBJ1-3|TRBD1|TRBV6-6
TGTGCCAGCAGTTACTCGACAGGGGATAGAAACACCATATATTTT
CASSYSTGDRNTIYF
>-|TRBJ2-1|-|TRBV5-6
TGTGCCAGCAGGGACGAGGGGGGATACAATGAGCAGTTCTTC
CASRDEGGYNEQFF
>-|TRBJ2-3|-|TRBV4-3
TGCGCCAGCAGCCAAGATCCCGCTGCAGATACGCAGTATTTT
CASSQDPAADTQYF
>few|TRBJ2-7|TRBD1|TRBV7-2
TGTGCCAGCAGCTTAGGCCCCAACAGGGGGCTGTACGAGCAGTACTTC
CASSLGPNRGLYEQYF
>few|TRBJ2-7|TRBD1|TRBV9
TGTGCCAGCAGCGAGGGGCCGACAGGGAATACCTACGAGCAGTACTTC
CASSEGPTGNTYEQYF
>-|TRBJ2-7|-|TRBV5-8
TGTGCCAGCAGGGTGGGGTTCGTTAACTCGGGATACGAGCAGTACTTC
CASRVGFVNSGYEQYF
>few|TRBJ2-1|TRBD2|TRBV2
TGTGCCAGCAGTTACCTAGCGGGGGGTCGAAATGAGCAGTTCTTC
CASSYLAGGRNEQFF
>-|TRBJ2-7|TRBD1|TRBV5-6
TGTGCCAGTATCTCGGGACAGGGATCCTACGAGCAGTACTTC
CASISGQGSYEQYF
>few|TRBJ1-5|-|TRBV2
TGTGCCAGCAGTCCAGCCGAATCAGGGCCCCAGCATTTT
CASSPAESGPQHF
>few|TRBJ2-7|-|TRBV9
TGTGCCAGCAGCTCCTCCCCTACTCTCTCCCCCTACGAGCAGTACTTC
CASSSSPTLSPYEQYF
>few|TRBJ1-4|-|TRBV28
TGTGCCAGCAGTTTAACGGAATCGGAGGAAAAACTGTTTTTT
CASSLTESEEKLFF
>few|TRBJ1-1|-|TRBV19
TGTGCCAGTACCAGGACAGCCCGGTGGGGGTTGAACACTGAAGCTTTCTTT
CASTRTARWGLNTEAFF
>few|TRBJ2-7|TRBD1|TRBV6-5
TGTGCCAGCAGTTACGGGACAGGGAGCTCCTACGAGCAGTACTTC
CASSYGTGSSYEQYF
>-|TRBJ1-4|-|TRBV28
TGTGCCAGCAGTTCCATAACAGGTGTCCTCCTACCAAAACTGTTTTTT
CASSSITGVLLPKLFF
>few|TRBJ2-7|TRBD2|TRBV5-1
TGCGCCAGCAGCTTGGGAAGCGGGGAGAGCTACGAGCAGTACTTC
CASSLGSGESYEQYF
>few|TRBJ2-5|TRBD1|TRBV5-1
TGCGCCAGCAGCAGAGACAGGGTAGGGGAGACCCAGTACTTC
CASSRDRVGETQYF